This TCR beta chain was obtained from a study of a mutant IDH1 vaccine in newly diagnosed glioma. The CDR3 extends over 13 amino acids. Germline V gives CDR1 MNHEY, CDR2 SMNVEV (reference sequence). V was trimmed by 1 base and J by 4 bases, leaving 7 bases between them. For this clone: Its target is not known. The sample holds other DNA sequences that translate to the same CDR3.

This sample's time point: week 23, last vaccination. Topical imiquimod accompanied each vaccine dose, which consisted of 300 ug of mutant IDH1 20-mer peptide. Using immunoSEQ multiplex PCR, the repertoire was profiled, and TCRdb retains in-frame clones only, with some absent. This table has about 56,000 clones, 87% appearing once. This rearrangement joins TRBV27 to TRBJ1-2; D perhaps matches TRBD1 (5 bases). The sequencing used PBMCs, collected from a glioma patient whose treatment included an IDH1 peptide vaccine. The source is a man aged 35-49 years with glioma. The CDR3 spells CASSLLGTYGYTF. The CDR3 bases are TGTGCCAGCAGTTTATTGGGGACCTATGGCTACACCTTC.